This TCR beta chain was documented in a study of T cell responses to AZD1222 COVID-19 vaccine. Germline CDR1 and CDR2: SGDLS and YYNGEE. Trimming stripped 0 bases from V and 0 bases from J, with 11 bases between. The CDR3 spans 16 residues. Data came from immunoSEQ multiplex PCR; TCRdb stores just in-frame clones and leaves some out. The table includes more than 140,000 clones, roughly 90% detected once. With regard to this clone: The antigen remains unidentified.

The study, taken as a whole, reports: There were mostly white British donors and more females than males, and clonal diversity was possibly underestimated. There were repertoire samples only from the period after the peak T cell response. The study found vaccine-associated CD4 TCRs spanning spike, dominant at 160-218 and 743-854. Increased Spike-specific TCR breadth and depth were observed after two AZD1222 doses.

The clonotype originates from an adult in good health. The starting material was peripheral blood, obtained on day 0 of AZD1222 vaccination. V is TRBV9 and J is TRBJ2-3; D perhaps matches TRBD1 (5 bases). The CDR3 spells CASSVGGVSSTDTQYF. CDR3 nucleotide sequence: TGTGCCAGCAGCGTAGGGGGCGTATCTAGCACAGATACGCAGTATTTT.